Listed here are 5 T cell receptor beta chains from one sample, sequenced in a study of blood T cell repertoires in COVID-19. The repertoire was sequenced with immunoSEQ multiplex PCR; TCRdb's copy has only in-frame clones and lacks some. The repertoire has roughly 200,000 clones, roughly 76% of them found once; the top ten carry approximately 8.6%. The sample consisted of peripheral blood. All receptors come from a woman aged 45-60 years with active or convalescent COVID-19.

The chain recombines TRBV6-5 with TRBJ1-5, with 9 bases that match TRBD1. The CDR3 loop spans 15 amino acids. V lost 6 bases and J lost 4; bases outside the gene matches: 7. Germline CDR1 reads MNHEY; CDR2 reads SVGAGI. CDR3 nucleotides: TGTGCCAGCAGCGAGACCGGGACAGGGAATCAGCCCCAGCATTTT. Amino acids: CASSETGTGNQPQHF.

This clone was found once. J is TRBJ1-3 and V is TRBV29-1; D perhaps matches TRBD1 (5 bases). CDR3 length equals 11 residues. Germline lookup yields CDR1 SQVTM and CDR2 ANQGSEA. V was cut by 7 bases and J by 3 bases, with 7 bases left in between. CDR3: CSGRGGNTIYF. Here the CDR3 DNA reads TGCAGCGGGAGGGGTGGAAACACCATATATTTT.

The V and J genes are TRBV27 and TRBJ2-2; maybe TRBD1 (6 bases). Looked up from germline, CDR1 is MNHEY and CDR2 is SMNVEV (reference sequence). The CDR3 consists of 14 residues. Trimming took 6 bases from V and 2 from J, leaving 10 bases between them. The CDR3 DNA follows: TGTGCCAGCAGCCGGGACACCAACACCGGGGAGCTGTTTTTT. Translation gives CASSRDTNTGELFF.

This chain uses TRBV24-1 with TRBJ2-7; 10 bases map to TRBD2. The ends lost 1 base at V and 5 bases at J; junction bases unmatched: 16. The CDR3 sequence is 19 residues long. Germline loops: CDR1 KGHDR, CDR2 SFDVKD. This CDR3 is CATSDLMNLTSGMGHEQYF. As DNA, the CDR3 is TGTGCCACCAGTGATTTAATGAACTTAACTAGCGGGATGGGCCACGAGCAGTACTTC.

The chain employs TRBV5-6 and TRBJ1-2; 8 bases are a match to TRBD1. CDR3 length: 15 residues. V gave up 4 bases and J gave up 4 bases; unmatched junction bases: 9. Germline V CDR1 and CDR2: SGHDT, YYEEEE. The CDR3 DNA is TGTGCCAGCAGCCCAGCTGGACAGGGACGCTATGGCTACACCTTC. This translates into CASSPAGQGRYGYTF.